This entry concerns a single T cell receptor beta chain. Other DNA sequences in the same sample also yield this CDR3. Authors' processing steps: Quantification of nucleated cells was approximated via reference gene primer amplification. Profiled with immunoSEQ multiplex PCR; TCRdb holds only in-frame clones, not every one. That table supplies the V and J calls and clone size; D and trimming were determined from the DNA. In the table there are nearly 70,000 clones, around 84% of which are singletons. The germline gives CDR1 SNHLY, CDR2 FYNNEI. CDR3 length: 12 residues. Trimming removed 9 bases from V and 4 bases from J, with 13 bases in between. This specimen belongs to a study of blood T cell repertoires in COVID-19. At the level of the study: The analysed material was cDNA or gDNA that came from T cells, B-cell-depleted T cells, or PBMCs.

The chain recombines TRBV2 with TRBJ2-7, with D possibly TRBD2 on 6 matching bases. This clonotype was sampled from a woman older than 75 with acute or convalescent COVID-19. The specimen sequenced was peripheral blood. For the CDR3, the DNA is TGTGCCAGGGAGGAGGCGGGGTACGAGCAGTACTTC. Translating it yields CAREEAGYEQYF.